This TCR beta chain was identified during a study of T cells in Graves' hyperthyroidism and ophthalmopathy. Looking at the study overall: The authors collected peripheral blood at initial diagnosis, before any treatment. Study results and limitations: Ophthalmopathy was told apart from stable hyperthyroidism by a 13 V-J model.

The diagnoses drew upon clinical symptoms, serum thyroxine and TRAb, thyroid ultrasound and orbital computed tomography. V lost 4 bases and J lost 2; bases outside the gene matches: 8. Germline CDR1 reads MDHEN; CDR2 reads SYDVKM. The CDR3 consists of 16 residues. Details on this clonotype: The antigen is not known.

Amplified TCR beta CDR3 regions came from RNA transcripts. HTBI primers were used for first-round RT-PCR of the TCR CDR3. In TCRdb, the multiplex PCR reads were re-called with MiXCR into one record per CDR3 protein. The table lists a few hundred thousand distinct CDR3 sequences, about a sixth of them singletons, with 17% in the top ten. The chain couples TRBV28 to TRBJ1-3; 7 bases are shared with TRBD1. Sequencing used blood. This clonotype originated in a woman aged 18 to 35 with Graves' ophthalmopathy. The CDR3 DNA is TGTGCCAGCAGTTCCAGAGTCGACAGGGCTGGAAACACCATATATTTT. It codes for CASSSRVDRAGNTIYF.